The TCR beta chain under discussion was sequenced for a study of T cells in localized non-small cell lung cancer. About this clone: Its antigen is unknown.

Trimming removed 0 bases from V and 4 bases from J, with 12 bases in between. The CDR3 spans 15 residues. Germline V gene data show CDR1 as LNHDA and CDR2 as SQIVND (reference sequence). Using immunoSEQ multiplex PCR, the repertoire was profiled, and TCRdb retains in-frame clones only, with some absent. The table records approximately 11,000 clones, around three quarters of them present only once. Study results and limitations: A median of 57 clones ranked among the top 100 in tumor appeared in adjacent lung. The greatest T cell clonality was found in uninvolved adjacent lung (higher than in tumor). Heterogeneity cannot be ruled out, as sequencing used one tumor region only. Prolonged overall survival went with higher T cell density in the blood.

The sequences come from peripheral blood, collected before any cancer treatment. The J gene is TRBJ1-2, the V gene TRBV19; D is uncertain. The TCR originated in a male donor older than 55 with stage I lung adenocarcinoma. The CDR3 DNA reads TGTGCCAGTAGTATAGATCTATGGGCAGCCTATGGCTACACCTTC. This sequence encodes CASSIDLWAAYGYTF.